These T cell receptor beta chains were read from a single sample in a study of OX40 agonist ivuxolimab in advanced cancers. Sequenced by immunoSEQ multiplex PCR; TCRdb stores in-frame clones only, minus some. The profile shows some 69,000 clones, about 80% of them singletons. Sample: CD4+ or CD8+ T cells sorted from blood, taken in a trial of the OX40 agonist ivuxolimab. Receptor source: an adult with an advanced solid tumor such as melanoma, head and neck, liver or kidney cancer. Both conserved end residues are part of each CDR3. A D gene is named only where the DNA matches it firmly. Clone size, where shown, is once, few, many, or a class for clones that have expanded.

d_gene,abundance,v_gene,j_gene,CDR3aa,CDR3nt
NA,NA,TRBV30,TRBJ1-2,CAWTKNTGFGYTF,TGTGCCTGGACAAAAAATACAGGGTTTGGCTACACCTTC
TRBD1,NA,TRBV29-1,TRBJ1-3,CSVAPGQGLGNTIYF,TGCAGCGTTGCCCCCGGACAGGGTTTAGGAAACACCATATATTTT
NA,few,TRBV7-9,TRBJ2-5,CASSPVQGRGETQYF,TGTGCCAGCAGCCCCGTACAGGGGAGGGGAGAGACCCAGTACTTC
TRBD1,NA,TRBV2,TRBJ1-1,CASSSQGGGTEAFF,TGTGCCAGCAGTTCTCAGGGGGGCGGAACTGAAGCTTTCTTT
TRBD1,NA,TRBV28,TRBJ1-2,CASSAPTGDHTF,TGTGCCAGCAGTGCACCGACAGGGGACCACACCTTC
TRBD2,NA,TRBV27,TRBJ2-1,CASRASGYNEQFF,TGTGCCAGCAGGGCTAGCGGATACAATGAGCAGTTCTTC
NA,NA,TRBV4-2,TRBJ2-7,CASSQVAQAKGTYEQYF,TGTGCCAGCAGCCAAGTCGCCCAGGCTAAAGGGACCTACGAGCAGTACTTC
TRBD2,NA,TRBV19,TRBJ2-7,CASSSSGAGSYEQYF,TGTGCCAGTAGTTCTAGCGGGGCCGGCAGCTACGAGCAGTACTTC
NA,many,TRBV18,TRBJ2-3,CASSPPADTQYF,TGTGCCAGCTCACCGCCCGCAGATACGCAGTATTTT
TRBD1,NA,TRBV5-1,TRBJ1-4,CASRFGTGLEKLFF,TGCGCCAGCAGGTTCGGGACAGGGCTTGAAAAACTGTTTTTT